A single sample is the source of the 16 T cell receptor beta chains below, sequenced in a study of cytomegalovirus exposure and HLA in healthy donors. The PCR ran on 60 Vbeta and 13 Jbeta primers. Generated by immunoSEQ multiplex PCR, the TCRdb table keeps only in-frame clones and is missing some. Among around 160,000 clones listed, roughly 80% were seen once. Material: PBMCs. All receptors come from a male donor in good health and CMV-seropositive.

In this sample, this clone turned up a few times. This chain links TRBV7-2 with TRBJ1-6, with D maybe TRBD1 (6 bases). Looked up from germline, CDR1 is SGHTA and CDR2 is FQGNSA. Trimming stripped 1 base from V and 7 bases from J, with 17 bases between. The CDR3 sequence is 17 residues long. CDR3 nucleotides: TGTGCCAGCAGCTTAGGAGGAATGAGCAGGGGAAATTCACCCCTCCACTTT. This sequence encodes CASSLGGMSRGNSPLHF.

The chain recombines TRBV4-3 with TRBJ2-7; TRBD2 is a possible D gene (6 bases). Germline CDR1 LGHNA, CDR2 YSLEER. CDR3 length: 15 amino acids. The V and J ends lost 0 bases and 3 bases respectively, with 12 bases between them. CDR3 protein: CASSQDAAGDYEQYF. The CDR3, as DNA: TGCGCCAGCAGCCAAGACGCAGCGGGTGACTACGAGCAGTACTTC.

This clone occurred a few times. The CDR3 region is CASTGGGSGETQYF. CDR3 nucleotides: TGTGCCAGCACTGGAGGAGGGAGCGGAGAGACCCAGTACTTC. This chain links TRBV6-6 with TRBJ2-5, with TRBD2 as a possible D gene (6 bases). Trimming left V 7 bases short and J 4 bases short, with 16 bases between. The length of the CDR3 is 14 residues. Germline V gives CDR1 MNHNY, CDR2 SVGAGI (reference sequence).

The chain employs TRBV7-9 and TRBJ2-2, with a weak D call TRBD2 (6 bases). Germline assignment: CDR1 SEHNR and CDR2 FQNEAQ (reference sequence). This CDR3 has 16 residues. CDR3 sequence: CSAGGSRGPNTGELFF. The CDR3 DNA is TGTTCCGCCGGGGGATCACGGGGCCCGAACACCGGGGAGCTGTTTTTT.

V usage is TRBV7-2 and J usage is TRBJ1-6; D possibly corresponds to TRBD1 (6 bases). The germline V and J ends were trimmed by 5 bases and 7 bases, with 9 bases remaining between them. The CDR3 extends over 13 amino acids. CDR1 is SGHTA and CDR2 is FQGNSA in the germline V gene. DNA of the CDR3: TGTGCCAGCAGCGTTACAGGGAATTCACCCCTCCACTTT. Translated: CASSVTGNSPLHF.

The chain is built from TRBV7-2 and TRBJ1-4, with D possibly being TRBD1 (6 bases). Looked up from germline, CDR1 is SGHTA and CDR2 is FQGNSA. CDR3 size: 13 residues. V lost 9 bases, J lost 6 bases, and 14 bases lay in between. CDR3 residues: CASRGRGDEKLFF. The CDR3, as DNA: TGTGCCAGTAGGGGGAGAGGCGATGAAAAACTGTTTTTT. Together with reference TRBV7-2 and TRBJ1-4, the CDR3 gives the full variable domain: GAGVSQSPSNKVTEKGKDVELRCDPISGHTALYWYRQSLGQGLEFLIYFQGNSAPDKSGLPSDRFSAERTGGSVSTLTIQRTQQEDSAVYLCASRGRGDEKLFFGSGTQLSVL.

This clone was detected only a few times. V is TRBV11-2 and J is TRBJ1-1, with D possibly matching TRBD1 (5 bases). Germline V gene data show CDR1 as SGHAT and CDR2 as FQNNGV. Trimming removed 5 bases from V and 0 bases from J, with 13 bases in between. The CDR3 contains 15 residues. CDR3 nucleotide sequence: TGTGCCAGCAGCCACATGACAGCGATGAACACTGAAGCTTTCTTT. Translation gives CASSHMTAMNTEAFF.

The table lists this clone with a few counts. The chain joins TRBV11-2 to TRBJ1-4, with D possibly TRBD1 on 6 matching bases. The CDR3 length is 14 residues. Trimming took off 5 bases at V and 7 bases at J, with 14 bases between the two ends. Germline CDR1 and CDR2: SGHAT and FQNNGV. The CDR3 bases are TGTGCCAGCAGCACGGACAGTCGGGGTGAAAAACTGTTTTTT. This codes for CASSTDSRGEKLFF.

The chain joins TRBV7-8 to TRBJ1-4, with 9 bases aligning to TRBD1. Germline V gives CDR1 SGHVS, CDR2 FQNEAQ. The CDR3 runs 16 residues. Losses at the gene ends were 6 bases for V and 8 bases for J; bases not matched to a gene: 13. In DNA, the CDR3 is TGTGCCAGCAGATATGGCCGGGACAGGGCTGTGGAAAAACTGTTTTTT. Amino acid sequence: CASRYGRDRAVEKLFF.

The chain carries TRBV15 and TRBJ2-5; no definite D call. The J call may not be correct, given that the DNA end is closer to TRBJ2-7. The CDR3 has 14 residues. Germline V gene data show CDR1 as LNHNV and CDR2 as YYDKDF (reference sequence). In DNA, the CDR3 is TGTGCCACCAGCAGAGACCACCGCACCTACGAGCAGTACTTC. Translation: CATSRDHRTYEQYF.

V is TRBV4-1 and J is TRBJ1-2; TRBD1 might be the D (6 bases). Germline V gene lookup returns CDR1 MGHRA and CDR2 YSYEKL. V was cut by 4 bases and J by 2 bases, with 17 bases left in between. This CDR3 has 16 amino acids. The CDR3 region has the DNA TGCGCCAGCAGCCCCGAGGTCAGGACAGCCAACTATGGCTACACCTTC. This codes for CASSPEVRTANYGYTF.

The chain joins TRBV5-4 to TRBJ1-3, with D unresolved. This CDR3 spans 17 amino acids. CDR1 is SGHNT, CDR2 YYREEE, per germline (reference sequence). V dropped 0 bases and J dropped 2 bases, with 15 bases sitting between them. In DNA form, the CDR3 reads TGTGCCAGCAGCTTGGTCGGCCCGGGAGGAACTGGAAACACCATATATTTT. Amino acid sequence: CASSLVGPGGTGNTIYF.

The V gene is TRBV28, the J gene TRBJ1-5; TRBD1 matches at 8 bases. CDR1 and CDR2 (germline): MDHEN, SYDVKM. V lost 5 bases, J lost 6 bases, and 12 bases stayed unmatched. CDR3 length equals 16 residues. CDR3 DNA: TGTGCCAGCAGTGCCCGACAGGGGTCGGAGCTTCAGCCCCAGCATTTT. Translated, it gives CASSARQGSELQPQHF.

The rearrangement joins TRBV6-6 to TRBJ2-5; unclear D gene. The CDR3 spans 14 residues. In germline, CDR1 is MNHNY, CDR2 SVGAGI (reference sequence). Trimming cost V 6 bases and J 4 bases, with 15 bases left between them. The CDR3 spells CASSPLRKIETQYF. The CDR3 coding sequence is TGTGCCAGCAGCCCCTTGAGGAAGATAGAGACCCAGTACTTC.

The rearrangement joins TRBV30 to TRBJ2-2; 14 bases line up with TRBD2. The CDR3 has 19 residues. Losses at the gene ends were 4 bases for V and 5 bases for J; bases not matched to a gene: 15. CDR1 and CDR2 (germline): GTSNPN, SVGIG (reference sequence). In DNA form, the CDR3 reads TGTGCCTGGACTTTTTCTCCCGGGACTAGCGGGAGATTAACCGGGGAGCTGTTTTTT. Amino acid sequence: CAWTFSPGTSGRLTGELFF.

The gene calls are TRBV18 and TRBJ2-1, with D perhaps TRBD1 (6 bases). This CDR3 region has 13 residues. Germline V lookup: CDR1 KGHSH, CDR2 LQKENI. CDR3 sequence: CATFGQSYNEQFF. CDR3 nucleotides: TGTGCAACCTTCGGACAGAGCTACAATGAGCAGTTCTTC.